Sequencing of this T cell receptor beta chain was carried out in a study of cytomegalovirus exposure and HLA in healthy donors. Study in general: Unique TCRs from HLA-typed donors, about 85 million of them, were held in an early data release. Clustering assigned 70% to 90% of the roughly 400 genotyped donors to the Caucasian-associated ancestry cluster. Study results and limitations: Clonal expansion, a later analysis showed, was greater in HLA-associated TCR beta chains than in equally common others. Listed as cytomegalovirus-associated were over 150 TCR beta chains.

As to this clone: Its target is unknown.

The primer mix had 60 Vbeta and 13 Jbeta primers. The table came from immunoSEQ multiplex PCR; TCRdb's copy has only in-frame clones and leaves some out. The sample has approximately 140,000 clones; 80% are singletons. In germline, CDR1 is MDHEN, CDR2 SYDVKM. The V and J ends lost 5 bases and 3 bases, in that order; junction bases with no gene match: 4. This CDR3 region has 17 residues. This sequence was found in a woman aged 40 to 49 in good health and CMV-seronegative. Sequenced: PBMCs. The gene calls are TRBV28 and TRBJ2-6; TRBD2 matches 13 bases. CDR3 bases: TGTGCCAGCAGTCGACTAGCGGGAGGTGGTGGGGCCAACGTCCTGACTTTC. This sequence encodes CASSRLAGGGGANVLTF.